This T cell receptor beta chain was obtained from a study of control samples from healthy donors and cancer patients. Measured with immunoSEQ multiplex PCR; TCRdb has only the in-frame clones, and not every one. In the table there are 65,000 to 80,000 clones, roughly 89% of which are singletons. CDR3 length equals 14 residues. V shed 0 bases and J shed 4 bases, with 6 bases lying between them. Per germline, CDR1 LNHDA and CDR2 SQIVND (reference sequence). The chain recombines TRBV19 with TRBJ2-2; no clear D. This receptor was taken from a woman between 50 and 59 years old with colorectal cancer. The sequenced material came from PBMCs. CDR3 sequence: CASSIETGTGELFF. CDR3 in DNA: TGTGCCAGTAGTATAGAGACGGGCACCGGGGAGCTGTTTTTT. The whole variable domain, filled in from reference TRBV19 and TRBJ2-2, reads DGGITQSPKYLFRKEGQNVTLSCEQNLNHDAMYWYRQDPGQGLRLIYYSQIVNDFQKGDIAEGYSVSREKKESFPLTVTSAQKNPTAFYLCASSIETGTGELFFGEGSRLTVL.